The 10 T cell receptor beta chains below come from one sample, sequenced in a study of T cell responses to AZD1222 COVID-19 vaccine. Measured with immunoSEQ multiplex PCR; TCRdb has only the in-frame clones, and not every one. The sample records 140,000 or so clones, roughly 90% being singletons. The material sequenced was peripheral blood, taken on day 0 of AZD1222 vaccination. These receptors were obtained from an adult in good health.

This chain connects TRBV6-5 to TRBJ1-2, with 7 bases aligning to TRBD1. This CDR3 region has 15 residues. Per germline, CDR1 MNHEY and CDR2 SVGAGI. The V and J ends lost 6 bases and 0 bases, in that order; junction bases with no gene match: 7. The CDR3 DNA reads TGTGCCAGCAGACAGACAGGGTCCCCTAACTATGGCTACACCTTC. This gives the protein CASRQTGSPNYGYTF.

The genes are TRBV6-5 and TRBJ2-3; 7 bases fit TRBD2. The CDR3 spans 15 residues. Germline V gene sequence: CDR1 MNHEY, CDR2 SVGAGI. The trim removed 6 bases at V and 3 bases at J, leaving 9 bases unmatched. This CDR3 reads CASSLGREPTDTQYF. Written as DNA, the CDR3 is TGTGCCAGCAGCCTGGGGCGGGAGCCGACAGATACGCAGTATTTT.

The genes are TRBV7-3 and TRBJ1-2, with TRBD1 as a possible D gene (6 bases). Per the germline V gene, CDR1 is SGHTA and CDR2 is FQGTGA. Trimming stripped 3 bases from V and 7 bases from J, with 15 bases between. The CDR3 runs 14 residues. DNA for the CDR3: TGTGCCAGCAGCTTGGCCCGGGTGGGGGCTGGCTACACCTTC. This encodes CASSLARVGAGYTF.

This rearrangement joins TRBV28 to TRBJ2-3; 7 nucleotides line up with TRBD2. The CDR3 totals 15 residues. With V trimmed by 3 bases and J by 2 bases, 5 bases remained unmatched. Germline CDR1 reads MDHEN; CDR2 reads SYDVKM. The CDR3 DNA is TGTGCCAGCAGTTTGGGGGGGGACGACACAGATACGCAGTATTTT. Its protein product is CASSLGGDDTDTQYF. Supplemented by reference TRBV28 and TRBJ2-3, the full variable domain reads DVKVTQSSRYLVKRTGEKVFLECVQDMDHENMFWYRQDPGLGLRLIYFSYDVKMKEKGDIPEGYSVSREKKERFSLILESASTNQTSMYLCASSLGGDDTDTQYFGPGTRLTVL.

The sample holds a few counts of this clone. This chain joins TRBV19 and TRBJ1-2; weak D call: TRBD1 (6 bases). V gave up 5 bases and J gave up 2 bases, with 21 bases separating them. The CDR3 sequence is 17 residues long. In germline, CDR1 is LNHDA, CDR2 SQIVND (reference sequence). CDR3 DNA: TGTGCCAGTAGTCCCCGGGGCAGGGGATCGAGCAACTATGGCTACACCTTC. The encoded protein is CASSPRGRGSSNYGYTF. Complete variable domain (other parts from reference TRBV19 and TRBJ1-2): DGGITQSPKYLFRKEGQNVTLSCEQNLNHDAMYWYRQDPGQGLRLIYYSQIVNDFQKGDIAEGYSVSREKKESFPLTVTSAQKNPTAFYLCASSPRGRGSSNYGYTFGSGTRLTVV.

CDR3 DNA: TGTGCCAGCAGTGAATGTGGGACAGGGTTGTTTGGCGAGCAGTTCTTC. Translating gives CASSECGTGLFGEQFF. The chain combines TRBV6-1 with TRBJ2-1; 9 bases line up with TRBD1. The germline V gene has CDR1 MNHNS and CDR2 SASEGT. This CDR3 comprises 16 residues. V gave up 2 bases and J gave up 10 bases; unmatched junction bases: 12.

The V gene is TRBV28, the J gene TRBJ1-6; D perhaps matches TRBD1 (6 bases). The germline V and J ends were trimmed by 6 bases and 0 bases, with 12 bases remaining between them. Germline loops: CDR1 MDHEN, CDR2 SYDVKM. The CDR3 spans 16 residues. The CDR3 bases are TGTGCCAGCAGACACAGGGTTGGCTCCTATAATTCACCCCTCCACTTT. This translates into CASRHRVGSYNSPLHF.

The V gene is TRBV27, the J gene TRBJ1-5; 8 bases agree with TRBD1. This CDR3 is 15 amino acids long. V lost 0 bases to trimming and J lost 3 bases; unmatched junction nucleotides: 1. The V gene's germline CDR1 is MNHEY and CDR2 SMNVEV (reference sequence). CDR3 region: CASSLSTGANQPQHF. In DNA form, the CDR3 reads TGTGCCAGCAGTTTATCGACAGGGGCCAATCAGCCCCAGCATTTT.

The V and J genes are TRBV28 and TRBJ1-1, with D hard to call. Germline V gene lookup returns CDR1 MDHEN and CDR2 SYDVKM. This CDR3 spans 14 amino acids. Trimming shortened V by 3 bases and J by 0 bases, and 8 bases separated the two germline ends. This chain's CDR3 is CASSFPKMNTEAFF. The CDR3 bases are TGTGCCAGCAGTTTCCCTAAAATGAACACTGAAGCTTTCTTT.

This clone has only a few counts. The CDR3 loop is CASSARGGWDDYGYTF. In DNA, the CDR3 is TGTGCCAGCAGTGCCCGCGGGGGATGGGACGACTATGGCTACACCTTC. This chain links TRBV2 with TRBJ1-2; D might be TRBD1 (5 bases). CDR3 length: 16 amino acids. Trimming removed 4 bases at V and 3 bases at J, with 18 bases between. Looked up from germline, CDR1 is SNHLY and CDR2 is FYNNEI.